This T cell receptor beta chain was identified in a study of identical twins. Unique molecular identifiers were in the cDNA, with template-switch universal primer binding. In TCRdb, the 5' RACE reads were re-called with MiXCR into one record per CDR3 protein. This table holds 690,000 or so distinct CDR3 sequences, roughly 8% found once. A note on this clonotype: The target antigen is unknown.

Study observations and caveats: With beta out-of-frame sequences, excess sharing by twins was weaker. In cord blood, abundant beta clonotypes had fewer insertions; memory showed no trend.

The CDR3 totals 14 residues. Germline V gene lookup returns CDR1 SGHRS and CDR2 YFSETQ. Trimming removed 2 bases from V and 6 bases from J, with 12 bases in between. These data also featured in a second study, about yellow fever vaccine responses in identical twins.

This rearrangement joins TRBV5-1 to TRBJ2-1; D unresolved. The sequenced sample consisted of PBMCs. The TCR comes from a woman younger than 35 in good health. Here the CDR3 reads CASSLGALFNEQFF. CDR3 DNA: TGCGCCAGCAGCTTAGGCGCCCTTTTCAATGAGCAGTTCTTC.